What follows are 13 T cell receptor beta chains derived from one specimen sequenced in a study of T cell responses to AZD1222 COVID-19 vaccine. Using immunoSEQ multiplex PCR, the repertoire was profiled, and TCRdb retains in-frame clones only, with some absent. The table has some 150,000 clones, more than 70% seen once. The specimen was peripheral blood, collected on day 0 of AZD1222 vaccination. These TCRs come from an adult in good health.

The chain uses TRBV3-1 (or the pseudogene TRBV3-2) and TRBJ2-2; D possibly corresponds to TRBD1 (5 bases). This CDR3 spans 16 amino acids. Germline CDR1 is LGHDT and CDR2 is YNNKEL (reference sequence). V lost 0 bases and J 8 bases, leaving 16 bases between the germline ends. CDR3 bases: TGTGCCAGCAGCCAAGAGTGGGGCCGGAGCCCTGGGGAGCTGTTTTTT. Its protein is CASSQEWGRSPGELFF.

The chain employs TRBV7-9 and TRBJ1-1; D unclear. The V gene lost 8 bases and the J gene lost 3 bases, with 7 bases spanning the gap. Germline CDR1 reads SEHNR; CDR2 reads FQNEAQ (reference sequence). The CDR3 is 11 residues long. The CDR3 DNA reads as TGTGCCAGCGCTCTGGACACTGAAGCTTTCTTT. Its protein is CASALDTEAFF. The entire variable domain, with the rest obtained from reference TRBV7-9 and TRBJ1-1, is as follows: DTGVSQNPRHKITKRGQNVTFRCDPISEHNRLYWYRQTLGQGPEFLTYFQNEAQLEKSRLLSDRFSAERPKGSFSTLEIQRTEQGDSAMYLCASALDTEAFFGQGTRLTVV.

V and J are TRBV11-3 and TRBJ2-7; 7 nucleotides align to TRBD1. Germline loops: CDR1 SGHNT, CDR2 YENEEA. CDR3 length equals 11 residues. V dropped 2 bases and J dropped 10; count of bases not matched to a gene: 2. The CDR3 bases are TGTGCCAGCAGCTTAAGGGACAGCCAGTACTTC. It specifies CASSLRDSQYF.

This sequence joins TRBV19 and TRBJ2-2; TRBD1 aligns across 7 bases. This CDR3 region has 16 residues. The junction had 7 bases not matched to a gene; V was cut back by 1 base and J by 5 bases. Germline CDR1 reads LNHDA; CDR2 reads SQIVND (reference sequence). For the CDR3, the DNA is TGTGCCAGTAGTATAGCGGACAGGATATCGACCGGGGAGCTGTTTTTT. Translating it yields CASSIADRISTGELFF.

This clone appeared once. The chain links TRBV7-9 to TRBJ1-5, with TRBD1 identical over 9 bases. The J segment lost 1 base and the V segment lost 5 bases, leaving 6 bases of the junction unmatched. CDR1 is SEHNR and CDR2 is FQNEAQ in the germline V gene (reference sequence). This CDR3 contains 16 residues. CDR3 sequence (DNA): TGTGCCAGCAGCGGACAGGGGACGGGAAGCAATCAGCCCCAGCATTTT. Translation gives CASSGQGTGSNQPQHF.

V usage is TRBV27 and J usage is TRBJ1-5; TRBD1 might be the D (6 bases). CDR3 size: 14 residues. CDR1 is MNHEY and CDR2 is SMNVEV in the germline V gene (reference sequence). V was pared by 6 bases and J by 4 bases, with 13 bases between. This chain's CDR3 is CASSQGFGNQPQHF. CDR3 in DNA: TGTGCCAGCAGCCAGGGGTTTGGAAATCAGCCCCAGCATTTT.

The chain combines TRBV29-1 with TRBJ2-3, with 7 bases aligning to TRBD2. V lost 4 bases to trimming and J lost 4 bases; unmatched junction nucleotides: 5. Germline CDR1 SQVTM, CDR2 ANQGSEA. The CDR3 extends over 13 amino acids. Here the CDR3 reads CSVAPTSPDTQYF. DNA of the CDR3: TGCAGCGTTGCCCCGACTAGCCCAGATACGCAGTATTTT.

The chain combines TRBV21-1 with TRBJ2-7; TRBD1 is the table's D call, not checked against the DNA. TRBV21-1 is listed as a pseudogene. CDR3 size: 12 residues. CDR3 sequence: CAGKGGAYEQYF. Here the CDR3 DNA reads TGTGCCGGGAAAGGGGGAGCATACGAGCAGTACTTC.

The gene calls are TRBV5-1 and TRBJ1-5; 8 bases are shared with TRBD1. Germline loops: CDR1 SGHRS, CDR2 YFSETQ. The V segment lost 4 bases and the J segment 7 bases; nucleotides outside the gene matches: 7. This CDR3 comprises 14 residues. CDR3 loop: CASSNTTGAQPQHF. As DNA, the CDR3 is TGCGCCAGCAGCAACACGACAGGGGCCCAGCCCCAGCATTTT.

The gene calls are TRBV6-5 and TRBJ1-4; D unclear. The CDR3 is 11 residues long. Between the trimmed V and J ends, which lost 11 bases and 8 bases, there was a span of 12 bases. The germline V gene encodes CDR1 MNHEY and CDR2 SVGAGI. The CDR3, as DNA: TGTGCCTCGAAACTTGGGGAAAAACTGTTTTTT. This codes for CASKLGEKLFF.

The chain joins TRBV14 to TRBJ2-7; 15 bases map to TRBD2. The V gene's germline CDR1 is SGHDN and CDR2 FVKESK. This CDR3 is built from 16 residues. V was pared by 4 bases and J by 4 bases, with 5 bases of the junction left unmatched. CDR3 DNA sequence: TGTGCCAGCAGCCCGGGACTAGCGGGAGGTATTTACGAGCAGTACTTC. Residues: CASSPGLAGGIYEQYF.

The V and J genes are TRBV6-6 and TRBJ1-1, with no clear D. The V end was cut by 8 bases, the J end by 8 bases, with 12 bases between. The CDR3 covers 11 residues. CDR1 is MNHNY and CDR2 is SVGAGI in the germline V gene (reference sequence). CDR3 sequence: CASGPQREAFF. The DNA of the CDR3 is TGTGCCAGCGGCCCCCAGAGGGAAGCTTTCTTT.

The chain uses TRBV28 and TRBJ1-1, with D hard to call. The CDR3 consists of 12 residues. V dropped 2 bases and J dropped 1 base, with 2 bases sitting between them. The germline CDR1 and CDR2 sequences are MDHEN and SYDVKM. The CDR3 sequence is CASSLQNTEAFF. CDR3 in DNA: TGTGCCAGCAGTTTACAGAACACTGAAGCTTTCTTT.